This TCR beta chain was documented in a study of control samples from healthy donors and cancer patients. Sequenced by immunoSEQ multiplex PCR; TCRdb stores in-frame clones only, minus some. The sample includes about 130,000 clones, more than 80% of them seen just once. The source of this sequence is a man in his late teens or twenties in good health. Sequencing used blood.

This chain's CDR3 is CASSPFAPGLAQETQYF. CDR3 DNA sequence: TGTGCCAGCAGTCCATTCGCCCCCGGGCTAGCGCAAGAGACCCAGTACTTC. This sequence joins TRBV6-6 and TRBJ2-5; D possibly corresponds to TRBD2 (6 bases). The CDR3 extends over 17 amino acids. V shed 5 bases and J shed 2 bases, with 21 bases lying between them. Germline V gives CDR1 MNHNY, CDR2 SVGAGI (reference sequence).